This T cell receptor (beta chain) derives from a study of CD8+ T cells in alopecia areata (dated by TCRdb to 2016 to 2019). Background for the entire study: Treated patients were enrolled in an open-label pilot trial of oral tofacitinib, 5 to 10 mg twice daily, for moderate-to-severe alopecia areata. TCRbeta CDR3 regions were amplified by immunoSEQ multiplex PCR using 35 Vbeta forward and 13 Jbeta reverse primers. Patients on tofacitinib were biopsied at baseline and after 4 and 24 weeks of treatment, and several of the patients also had a later scalp biopsy. The SALT score, which quantifies the percentage of affected scalp surface area, was used to measure disease severity in treated patients. Patients received tofacitinib for 6 to 18 months and were then followed off drug for 6 months to check for delayed response and recurrence. Human TCRbeta sequencing covered scalp tissue and sorted CD4+ and CD8+ peripheral blood T cells from patchy and totalis/universalis alopecia areata patients and healthy controls. Scalp clonality was compared across normal scalp (n=4), patchy alopecia areata scalp (n=8), and alopecia totalis/universalis scalp (n=8). The study used high-throughput TCRbeta sequencing to examine T cell clonal expansion in alopecia areata, in both the C3H/HeJ mouse model and human patients. RNA was extracted with the PAXgene miRNA kit for fixed scalp, the miRNeasy kit for PBMCs, and the RNeasy kit for mouse skin. The full study reports these points: Because the treated cohort was small and had just a single nonresponder, larger studies are needed to establish links between baseline CD8+ expansion and response. Compared with normal scalp, lesional scalp, particularly in alopecia totalis/universalis, had higher clonality and more expanded CD8+ clones, which suggests antigenic drive. Unlike mouse skin, where gammadelta T cells dominate, normal human skin contains resident alphabeta T cells that get sequenced too, which complicates analysis of the scalp TCR repertoire. TCR sequences shared between patients were less clear than in mice, possibly partly because of HLA diversity in the patient population. During tofacitinib treatment, many expanded lesional clones remained in scalp and blood, and this persistence may partly explain relapse after treatment is stopped. Scalp clonality and the number of expanded CD8+ clones among the top 100 scalp clones were significantly decreased by tofacitinib.

The V and J ends are trimmed by 5 bases and 4 bases, leaving 3 bases between them. The CDR3 runs 11 residues from the cysteine to the phenylalanine. Just CDR3 DNA is preserved here, 33 bases in frame from base 1. CDR1 and CDR2 are read off the germline V gene as SGHAT and FQNNGV. The time point label on this specimen signifies: roughly 26 weeks on oral tofacitinib. In light of the paper, this sample's treatment or condition label describes: oral pan-JAK inhibitor, 5-10 mg twice daily. Lesional scalp punch biopsies and peripheral blood were collected from alopecia areata patients. PBMCs were separated by density centrifugation and stained for CD3, CD4 and CD8, after which CD4+ and CD8+ T cells were sorted on a FACSAria. As regards this clone: The target of this receptor is not known. No much larger clonotype is one base removed from it; base qualities were not supplied.

The library was prepared using the immunoSEQ multiplex PCR assay. For TCR sequencing, RNA was extracted from every sample and reverse transcribed into cDNA to serve as template. First-strand cDNA was synthesized with SuperScript III using a 2:1 mix of oligo-dT and random hexamers. Amplification bias was assessed with a synthetic immune receptor repertoire, and residual bias was removed computationally. The paper's processing steps were these. Raw reads were preprocessed to remove errors, and CDR3 was defined according to IMGT conventions as the region from the conserved cysteine to phenylalanine. Clonality was computed as 1 minus the Shannon entropy, with the entropy normalized by log2 of the number of productive unique TCRs. CD4 or CD8 identity of scalp clones was inferred by cross-referencing scalp TCRbeta sequences with sorted blood CD4 and CD8 repertoires. This immuneACCESS table, as held by TCRdb, lists in-frame sequences with V and J called but not all clones. Of the missing ones, under half trace to an unresolved V gene in checked studies; the others have no known cause. D and trimming were read from the DNA, whereas the V and J calls and clone size are those reported in that table. This sample comprises 190,000 or so clones, roughly three fifths of them detected only once. 10% to 15% of the sample is in the top ten clones.

The chain joins TRBV11-2 to TRBJ2-1, with the D gene call left open. This sample comprised CD8+ T cells sorted from blood, obtained at week 24, from a patient treated with tofacitinib. The receptor's source is a human donor with alopecia areata. The CDR3 region reads CASSAYNEQFF. The DNA sequence follows: TGTGCCAGCAGCGCATACAATGAGCAGTTCTTC.